This T cell receptor beta chain was captured in a study of T cell responses to AZD1222 COVID-19 vaccine. TCRdb's copy holds only in-frame clones and misses some; the assay was immunoSEQ multiplex PCR. The sample has 100,000 to 150,000 clones; approximately 91% are singletons. CDR3 size: 16 residues. The germline V gene encodes CDR1 SGHDT and CDR2 YYEEEE. Trimming cost V 6 bases and J 0 bases, with 15 bases left between them. Of note for this clone: Antigen specificity is unknown.

Overall study findings and caveats: CD4 TCRs linked to vaccination spanned spike, dominating at 160-218 and 743-854.

The V gene is TRBV5-6, the J gene TRBJ2-2, with D tentatively TRBD1 (5 bases). This receptor was identified in an adult who received the AZD1222 COVID-19 vaccine. Sequencing was performed on peripheral blood, taken 28 days after the second AZD1222 dose. The CDR3 spells CASKAQGPSNTGELFF. The CDR3 bases are TGTGCCAGCAAGGCCCAGGGTCCATCGAACACCGGGGAGCTGTTTTTT.